The T cell receptor beta chain under discussion was sequenced for a study of Ad26.COV2.S vaccination and SARS-CoV-2 variants (dated by TCRdb to the early 2020s). Background on the whole study: Donors in the vaccine arm were drawn from COV1001, a multicentre, randomized, double-blind, placebo-controlled phase I-IIa trial testing Ad26.COV2.S in healthy adults. Dosing of Ad26.COV2.S was intramuscular, at either 5x10^10 or 1x10^11 viral particles, delivered as one shot or as two shots spaced 56 days apart. The specificity and breadth of SARS-CoV-2-reactive T cell receptors after Ad26.COV2.S vaccination were assessed by TCRbeta repertoire sequencing. The TCR-sequenced set comprised approximately 32 samples: about 19 Ad26.COV2.S vaccine recipients, 5 placebo recipients and 8 SARS-CoV-2 convalescent individuals. Participants in the trial were split at random into five groups of five each, receiving low-dose or high-dose Ad26.COV2.S once or twice, or else placebo on both occasions. Investigators remained blinded to trial group allocation during experiments and outcome assessment.

V is reduced by 4 bases and J by 3 bases, leaving a spacing of 3 bases between them. The CDR3 contains 11 residues, cysteine and phenylalanine counted. Of the read, only the CDR3 DNA is kept; its 33 bases are in frame from base 1. CDR1 and CDR2, looked up from the germline V gene (reference sequence), are LNHNV and YYDKDF. In regard to this clone: The antigen it binds to is not known. The record has no base qualities; no much larger clone is one base away.

Results and caveats for the whole study, not just this receptor: After vaccination, substantial breadth of spike-specific CD8+ and CD4+ T cell responses was reported. Comparing responses between vaccine doses or regimens was not something the study was powered to do. Vaccine and placebo recipients had similar non-spike TCR breadth, a finding consistent with the vaccine containing only spike. It was noted by the authors that total T cell responses may have been underestimated by the TCR breadth and depth analyses. Higher spike-specific TCR breadth was observed in Ad26.COV2.S recipients than in placebo recipients (P = 0.0014).

The treatment or condition label of this sample denotes: 19 received Ad26.COV2.S at low or high dose, single or two shots; about 5 received placebo; per-sample allocation not given. Repertoires of vaccine and placebo recipients were sequenced from samples taken on day 63 after the first injection. In Cohort 1b, about two dozen adults aged 18-55 years were enrolled at a single site in Boston, USA, between 29 July and 7 August 2020. Ad26.COV2.S was a replication-incompetent adenovirus type 26 vector expressing a prefusion-stabilized SARS-CoV-2 spike protein from the original Wuhan strain. The immunoSEQ Assay was the method used to sequence TCRbeta CDR3 regions. After extraction, genomic DNA underwent amplification by bias-controlled multiplex PCR, followed by high-throughput sequencing. The original methods were these. To quantify the absolute abundance of each unique TCRbeta CDR3 region, sequences were collapsed and filtered. T cell fraction was estimated by normalization of TCRbeta template counts to usable DNA, with usable DNA being measured through amplification of reference genes present in all nucleated cells. Repertoire TCRs were annotated as SARS-CoV-2-specific when V gene, CDR3 amino acid sequence and J gene were exactly matched to a known reactive TCR set. The reference SARS-CoV-2 TCR set came from MIRA and was filtered for enrichment in COVID-19-positive ImmuneCODE repertoires, removing public or cross-reactive TCRs. Using the MIRA antigens, annotated TCRs were further analysed by specific ORF or by position within an ORF. Breadth was defined as annotated unique rearrangements over total unique productive rearrangements; depth was the summed frequency of those rearrangements. Group comparisons of TCR breadth used two-sided Wilcoxon rank-sum tests. The table was pulled from immuneACCESS by TCRdb, which kept in-frame rearrangements only. Such tables lose some clones; where checked, under half of the loss comes from unresolved V genes, and the rest has no known cause. V, J and clone size are taken as reported in that table, and D and trimming were inferred from the DNA itself. The sample has hundreds of thousands of clones on record, 89% of them singletons. Together, the top ten hold approximately 2.5% of the sample.

The specimen comprised peripheral blood, sampled in a trial of Ad26.COV2.S vaccine versus placebo. This TCR derives from a person aged 18-60 years who received the Ad26.COV2.S COVID-19 vaccine or a placebo. This receptor chain uses TRBV15 and TRBJ2-5, with the D segment identity uncertain. The nucleotide sequence reads TGTGCCACCAGCACCGAAGAGACCCAGTACTTC. It encodes CATSTEETQYF.